These T cell receptor beta chains were read from a single sample in a study of beta chain features in type 1 diabetes. Assay used: immunoSEQ multiplex PCR; TCRdb lists only in-frame clones, some missing. The sample carries hundreds of thousands of clones, roughly an eighth recorded once. The sample taken for sequencing was naive CD4+ T cells from blood. Receptor source: a man between 18 and 29 years old with type 1 diabetes. CDR3s include the opening cysteine and the closing phenylalanine or tryptophan. Each record gives: V gene, D gene, clone size, J gene, CDR3 protein, CDR3 DNA. The D gene is left open where the match is weak. Expanded clones are given a class, and other clones once, few, many or no size at all.

>TRBV28|NA|NA|TRBJ2-1
CASIRVGEQFF
TGTGCCAGCATTAGGGTCGGTGAGCAGTTCTTC
>TRBV18|NA|few|TRBJ2-3
CASSPLSTDTQYF
TGTGCCAGCTCACCATTAAGCACAGATACGCAGTATTTT
>TRBV6-1|TRBD1|NA|TRBJ1-2
CASSEARGQGRYGYTF
TGTGCCAGCAGTGAAGCGCGCGGACAGGGACGCTATGGCTACACCTTC
>TRBV30|NA|NA|TRBJ2-7
CAWSVLKGSETLRYEQYF
TGTGCCTGGAGTGTACTGAAGGGGTCAGAGACCCTGCGCTACGAGCAGTACTTC
>TRBV25-1|TRBD1|few|TRBJ2-1
CASSPGRQGVYNEQFF
TGTGCCAGCAGTCCGGGGAGACAGGGGGTTTACAATGAGCAGTTCTTC
>TRBV18|TRBD2|few|TRBJ2-3
CASSPMGLAVTDTQYF
TGTGCCAGCTCGCCGATGGGACTAGCGGTGACAGATACGCAGTATTTT
>TRBV5-4|NA|NA|TRBJ2-5
CASSLSSQETQYF
TGTGCCAGCAGCTTGAGCAGCCAAGAGACCCAGTACTTC
>TRBV5-1|NA|NA|TRBJ2-3
CASTVDPTDTQYF
TGCGCCAGCACCGTAGACCCCACAGATACGCAGTATTTT
>TRBV30|TRBD1|few|TRBJ2-7
CAWSPSPGQVTYEQYF
TGTGCCTGGAGTCCTTCACCGGGACAGGTAACCTACGAGCAGTACTTC
>TRBV12-5|NA|few|TRBJ2-1
CASGLDRNNEQFF
TGTGCTAGTGGTCTCGACAGAAACAATGAGCAGTTCTTC
>TRBV2|NA|few|TRBJ2-7
CASRGRLLGEQYF
TGTGCCAGCAGAGGCAGGCTGCTCGGCGAGCAGTACTTC
>TRBV7-2|NA|few|TRBJ1-5
CASSSQSYSNQPQHF
TGTGCCAGCAGCTCACAGAGTTATAGCAATCAGCCCCAGCATTTT
>TRBV9|NA|few|TRBJ2-3
CASRSTGSVTDTQYF
TGTGCCAGCAGAAGTACGGGTTCCGTCACAGATACGCAGTATTTT
>TRBV5-1|NA|few|TRBJ2-4
CASSFDRRFPLNIQYF
TGCGCCAGCAGCTTTGACAGGAGATTTCCTTTAAACATTCAGTACTTC
>TRBV18|TRBD2|NA|TRBJ2-3
CASSSLAGDLDTQYF
TGTGCCAGCTCATCTCTAGCGGGGGATCTAGATACGCAGTATTTT
>TRBV7-2|NA|NA|TRBJ2-1
CASSSQRSDEQFF
TGTGCCAGCAGCTCCCAAAGGAGTGATGAGCAGTTCTTC
>TRBV4-3|NA|few|TRBJ2-2
CASSQAPLSWDTGELFF
TGCGCCAGCAGCCAAGCACCTTTGAGTTGGGACACCGGGGAGCTGTTTTTT
>TRBV30|NA|few|TRBJ2-1
CAWLLYNEQFF
TGTGCCTGGTTGCTCTACAATGAGCAGTTCTTC
>TRBV5-1|TRBD1|few|TRBJ1-1
CASSLSGTGHTEAFF
TGCGCCAGCAGCTTGAGCGGGACAGGACACACTGAAGCTTTCTTT
>TRBV6-5|NA|NA|TRBJ1-5
CASSYSRGRASPQHF
TGTGCCAGCAGTTACTCGCGAGGGAGGGCGTCGCCCCAGCATTTT
>TRBV30|NA|few|TRBJ2-7
CAWSGLAPYEQYF
TGTGCCTGGAGCGGGTTAGCTCCCTACGAGCAGTACTTC
>TRBV4-1|NA|few|TRBJ1-1
CASSQVKDARGATEAFF
TGCGCCAGCAGCCAAGTTAAAGACGCCAGGGGAGCCACTGAAGCTTTCTTT